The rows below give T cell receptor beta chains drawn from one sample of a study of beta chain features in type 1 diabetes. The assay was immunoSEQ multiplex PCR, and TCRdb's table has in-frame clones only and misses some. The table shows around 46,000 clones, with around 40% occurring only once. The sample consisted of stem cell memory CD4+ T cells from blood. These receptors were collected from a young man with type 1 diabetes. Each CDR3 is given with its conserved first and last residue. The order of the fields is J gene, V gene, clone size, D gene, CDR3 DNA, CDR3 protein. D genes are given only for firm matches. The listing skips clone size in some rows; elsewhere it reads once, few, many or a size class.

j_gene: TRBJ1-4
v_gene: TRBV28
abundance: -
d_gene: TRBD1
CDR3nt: TGTGTCACCTTGGGACAGGGGACTGAAAAACTGTTTTTT
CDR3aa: CVTLGQGTEKLFF

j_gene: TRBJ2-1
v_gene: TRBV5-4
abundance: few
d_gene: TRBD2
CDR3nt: TGTGCCAGCAGCCTCGGACTAGCGCAAAAGCAGTTCTTC
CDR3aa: CASSLGLAQKQFF

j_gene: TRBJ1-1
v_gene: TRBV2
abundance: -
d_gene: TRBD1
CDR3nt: TGTGCCAGCAGTGACCCCGGGACAGTGAACACTGAAGCTTTCTTT
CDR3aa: CASSDPGTVNTEAFF

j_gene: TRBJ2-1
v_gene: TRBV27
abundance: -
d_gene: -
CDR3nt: TGTGCCAGCCTCCGAGTTAGCGGAGTGAACAATGAGCAGTTCTTC
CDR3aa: CASLRVSGVNNEQFF

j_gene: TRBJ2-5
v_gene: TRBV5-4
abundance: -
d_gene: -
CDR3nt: TGTGCCAGCGCTCCGGGCGGGCAAGAGACCCAGTACTTC
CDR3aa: CASAPGGQETQYF

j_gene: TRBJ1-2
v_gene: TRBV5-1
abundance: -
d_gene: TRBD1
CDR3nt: TGCGCCAGCAGCCCTCCAGGGGGCCATGGCTACACCTTC
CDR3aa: CASSPPGGHGYTF

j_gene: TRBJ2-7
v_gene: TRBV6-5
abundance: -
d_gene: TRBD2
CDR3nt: TGTGCCAGCAGTAGACTAGCGGGAGTCACCTACGAGCAGTACTTC
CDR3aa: CASSRLAGVTYEQYF

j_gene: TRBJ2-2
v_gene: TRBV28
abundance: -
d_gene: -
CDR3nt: TGTGCCAGCAGTCAACGGGACACCGGGGAGCTGTTTTTT
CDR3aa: CASSQRDTGELFF

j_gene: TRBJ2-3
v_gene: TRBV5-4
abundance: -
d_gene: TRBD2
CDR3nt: TGTGCCAGCAGCCTGCGACTAGCGGGTAGCACAGATACGCAGTATTTT
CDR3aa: CASSLRLAGSTDTQYF

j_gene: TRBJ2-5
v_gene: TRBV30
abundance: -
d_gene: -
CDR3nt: TGTGCCTGGAGCGCATGGGGGGTGGGGGAGACCCAGTACTTC
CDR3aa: CAWSAWGVGETQYF

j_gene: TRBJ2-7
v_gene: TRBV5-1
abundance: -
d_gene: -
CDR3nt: TGCGCCAGCAGCCCCACAGGGACCGAGCAGTACTTC
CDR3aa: CASSPTGTEQYF

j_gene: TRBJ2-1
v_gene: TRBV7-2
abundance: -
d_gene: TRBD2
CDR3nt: TGTGCCAGCACAGGGACTAGCGACTACAATGAGCAGTTCTTC
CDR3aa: CASTGTSDYNEQFF

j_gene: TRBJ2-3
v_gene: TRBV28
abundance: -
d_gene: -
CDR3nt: TGTGCCAGTATGGGGGGTAGCACAGATACGCAGTATTTT
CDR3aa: CASMGGSTDTQYF

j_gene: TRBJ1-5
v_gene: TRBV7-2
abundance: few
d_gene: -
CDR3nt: TGTGCCAGCAGCTTTCAGGGGAATCAGCCCCAGCATTTT
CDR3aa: CASSFQGNQPQHF

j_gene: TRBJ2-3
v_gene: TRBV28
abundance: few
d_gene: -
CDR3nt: TGTGCCAGCAGTTTGGGAGGTTTCACAGATACGCAGTATTTT
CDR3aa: CASSLGGFTDTQYF

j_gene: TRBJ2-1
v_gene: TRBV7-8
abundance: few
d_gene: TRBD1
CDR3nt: TGTGCCAGCAGCTTATCCCCTCGAATGACAGGGTGGGATGAGCAGTTCTTC
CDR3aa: CASSLSPRMTGWDEQFF

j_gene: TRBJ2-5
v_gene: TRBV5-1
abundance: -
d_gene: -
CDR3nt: TGCGCCAGCAGCTTACTAGAGACCCAGTACTTC
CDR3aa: CASSLLETQYF

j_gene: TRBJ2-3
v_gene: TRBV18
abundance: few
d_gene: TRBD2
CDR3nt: TGTGCCAGCTCACGTAGCGGGACTAGCGGGAGACTAGGCACAGATACGCAGTATTTT
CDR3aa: CASSRSGTSGRLGTDTQYF

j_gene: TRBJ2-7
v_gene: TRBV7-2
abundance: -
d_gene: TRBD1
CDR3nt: TGTGCCAGCAGCTTAGTATCCGGGACAGGGCCCTACGAGCAGTACTTC
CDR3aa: CASSLVSGTGPYEQYF

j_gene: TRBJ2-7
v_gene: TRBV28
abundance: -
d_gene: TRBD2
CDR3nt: TGTGCCAGCAGTTCTTTCGGACTAGCCCACTACGAGCAGTACTTC
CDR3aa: CASSSFGLAHYEQYF

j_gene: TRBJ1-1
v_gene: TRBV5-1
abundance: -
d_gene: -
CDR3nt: TGCGCCAGCAGCCGGGGGGGCTACACTGAAGCTTTCTTT
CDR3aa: CASSRGGYTEAFF

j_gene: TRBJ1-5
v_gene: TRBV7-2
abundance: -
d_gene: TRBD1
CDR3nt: TGTGCCAGCAAGAGGGACAGCCTTTGGAATCAGCCCCAGCATTTT
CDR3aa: CASKRDSLWNQPQHF

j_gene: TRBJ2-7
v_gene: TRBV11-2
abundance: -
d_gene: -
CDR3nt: TGTGCCAGCACCGGGAACGTCTTCTCCTACGAGCAGTACTTC
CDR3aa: CASTGNVFSYEQYF

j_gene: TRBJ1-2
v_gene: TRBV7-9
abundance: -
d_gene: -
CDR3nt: TGTGCCAGCAGCTTAGGCTCAGGGTATGGCTACACCTTC
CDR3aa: CASSLGSGYGYTF

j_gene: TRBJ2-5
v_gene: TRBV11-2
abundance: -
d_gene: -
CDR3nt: TGTGCCAGCAGCCGGGACTCCAGCGGCGGGACCCAGTACTTC
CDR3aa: CASSRDSSGGTQYF

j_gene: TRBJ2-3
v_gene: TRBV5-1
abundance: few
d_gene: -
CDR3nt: TGCGCCAGCAGCTTTAGCGCTCCAAGCACAGATACGCAGTATTTT
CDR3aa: CASSFSAPSTDTQYF

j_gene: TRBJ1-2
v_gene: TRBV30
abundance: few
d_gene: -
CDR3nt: TGTGCCTGCGGGTACGAACATCCACCCTATGGCTACACCTTC
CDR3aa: CACGYEHPPYGYTF

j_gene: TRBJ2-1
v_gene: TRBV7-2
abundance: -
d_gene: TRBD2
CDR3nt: TGTGCCAGCAGTCATCCGGGACTAGCATCCAATGAGCAGTTCTTC
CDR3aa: CASSHPGLASNEQFF

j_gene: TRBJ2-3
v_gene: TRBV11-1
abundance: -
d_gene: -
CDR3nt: TGTGCCAGCAGCCCCGCCGGCAGGGGTCTCCCAGATACGCAGTATTTT
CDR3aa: CASSPAGRGLPDTQYF

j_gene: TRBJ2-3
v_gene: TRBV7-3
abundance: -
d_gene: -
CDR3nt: TGTGCCAGCAGCTTAAGTCCGCACTCCACAGATACGCAGTATTTT
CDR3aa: CASSLSPHSTDTQYF

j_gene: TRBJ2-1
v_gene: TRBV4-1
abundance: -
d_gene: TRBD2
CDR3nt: TGCGCCAGCAGCCACATAGCGGGCTCCTACAATGAGCAGTTCTTC
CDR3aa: CASSHIAGSYNEQFF

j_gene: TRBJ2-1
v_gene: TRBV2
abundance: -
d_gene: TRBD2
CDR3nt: TGTGCCAGCAGTGAATGGGCTAGCGGGCCACCCTACAATGAGCAGTTCTTC
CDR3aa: CASSEWASGPPYNEQFF

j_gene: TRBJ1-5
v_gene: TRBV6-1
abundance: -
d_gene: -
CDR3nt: TGTGCCAGCACCCCTTCCCAGGGTTACAATCAGCCCCAGCATTTT
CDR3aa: CASTPSQGYNQPQHF

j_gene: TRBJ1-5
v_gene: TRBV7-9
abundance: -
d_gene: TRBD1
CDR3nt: TGTGCCAGCAGCGATCGCGGGACAGGGATCGGTCAGCCCCAGCATTTT
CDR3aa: CASSDRGTGIGQPQHF

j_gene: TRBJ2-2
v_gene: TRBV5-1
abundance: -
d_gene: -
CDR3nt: TGCGCCAGCAGCGGGCAGGACACCGGGGAGCTGTTTTTT
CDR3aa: CASSGQDTGELFF

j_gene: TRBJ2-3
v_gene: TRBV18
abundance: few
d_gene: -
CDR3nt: TGTGCCAGCTCACGAGTGGGCCCGGGAGCTAACACAGATACGCAGTATTTT
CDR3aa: CASSRVGPGANTDTQYF

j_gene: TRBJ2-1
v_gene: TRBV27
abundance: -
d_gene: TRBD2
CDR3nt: TGTGCCAGCAGTTCGGAAGCGGGAGGGCCTGGCTACAATGAGCAGTTCTTC
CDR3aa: CASSSEAGGPGYNEQFF

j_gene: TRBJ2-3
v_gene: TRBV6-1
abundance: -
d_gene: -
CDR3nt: TGTGCCAGCAGTCGACTAGATCATACGCAGTATTTT
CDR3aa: CASSRLDHTQYF

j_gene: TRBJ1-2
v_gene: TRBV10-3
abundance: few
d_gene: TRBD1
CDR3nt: TGTGCCATCAGGAGACAGGGAAGTTCTGGCTACACCTTC
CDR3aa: CAIRRQGSSGYTF

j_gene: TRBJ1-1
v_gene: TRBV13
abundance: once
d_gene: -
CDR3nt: TGTGCCAGCAGCTTACAGGAGGCGCTCACTGAAGCTTTCTTT
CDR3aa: CASSLQEALTEAFF

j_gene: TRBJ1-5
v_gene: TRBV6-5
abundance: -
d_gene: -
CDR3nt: TGTGCCAGCAGTTATGTCGGGGTCAATCAGCCCCAGCATTTT
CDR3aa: CASSYVGVNQPQHF

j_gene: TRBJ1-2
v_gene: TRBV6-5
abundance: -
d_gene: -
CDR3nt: TGTGCCAGCAGTTACTCGATTGGGGCGGCCTATGGCTACACCTTC
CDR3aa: CASSYSIGAAYGYTF

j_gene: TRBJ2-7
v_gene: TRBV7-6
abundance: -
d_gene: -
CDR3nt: TGTGCCAGCAGCTTCGGAGACAGAATATACGAGCAGTACTTC
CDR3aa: CASSFGDRIYEQYF

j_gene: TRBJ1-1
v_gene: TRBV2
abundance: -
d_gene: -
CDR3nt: TGTGCCAGCAAGTCGGTCACTGAAGCTTTCTTT
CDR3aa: CASKSVTEAFF

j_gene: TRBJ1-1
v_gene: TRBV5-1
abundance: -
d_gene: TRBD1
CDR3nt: TGCGCCAGCAGCTTGAGGACAGGGTCTTTGAACACTGAAGCTTTCTTT
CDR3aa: CASSLRTGSLNTEAFF

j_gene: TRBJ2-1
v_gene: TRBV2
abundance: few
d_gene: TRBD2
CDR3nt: TGTGCCAGCAGCCCCCGACTAGCGCATGAGCAGTTCTTC
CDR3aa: CASSPRLAHEQFF

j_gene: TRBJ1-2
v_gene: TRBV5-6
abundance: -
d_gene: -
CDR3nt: TGTGCCAGCAGCTTTATCATCATCGGCTATGGCTACACCTTC
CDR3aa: CASSFIIIGYGYTF

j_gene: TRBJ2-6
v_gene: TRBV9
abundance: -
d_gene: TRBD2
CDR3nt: TGTGCCAGCAGCGTAGGAACTAGCGGCAGCTCTGGGGCCAACGTCCTGACTTTC
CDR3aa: CASSVGTSGSSGANVLTF

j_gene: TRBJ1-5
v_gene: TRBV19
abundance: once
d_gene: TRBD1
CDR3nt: TGTGCCAGTAGACGGAGGAACCAGGGGGTGATCGATCAGCCCCAGCATTTT
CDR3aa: CASRRRNQGVIDQPQHF